The 4 T cell receptor beta chains presented below share a single source sample, sequenced in a study of blood T cell repertoires in COVID-19 (dated by TCRdb to between 2020 and 2021). The library was prepared using the immunoSEQ multiplex PCR assay. TCRdb took over this immuneACCESS table, retaining in-frame rearrangements with V and J assigned. Such tables are incomplete; in checked studies, under half of the missing clones stem from an unresolved V gene, and the remainder is unexplained. The sample has approximately 220,000 clones on record, 83% of them singletons. Approximately 5% of the sample belongs to the ten largest clones. Sequenced: PBMCs or T cells enriched from blood (not recorded which). Receptors originate from a woman aged 45-59 years who had been exposed to COVID-19.

The sample holds one count of this clone. J is TRBJ2-3 and V is TRBV9; 15 bases line up with TRBD2. Germline CDR1 is SGDLS and CDR2 is YYNGEE. The CDR3 is 20 amino acids. The V and J ends lost 4 bases and 1 base, in that order; junction bases with no gene match: 13. DNA of the CDR3: TGTGCCAGCAGCCCGACTGGACTAGCGGGGGGGCAGTGGGGCACAGATACGCAGTATTTT. This translates into CASSPTGLAGGQWGTDTQYF.

This clone was counted only a few times. V gene TRBV15 combines with J gene TRBJ1-5, with TRBD1 matching over 9 bases. With V trimmed by 2 bases and J by 5 bases, 4 bases remained unmatched. This CDR3 is 15 amino acids long. In germline, CDR1 is LNHNV, CDR2 YYDKDF (reference sequence). CDR3 in amino acids: CATSRSRTGDQPQHF. CDR3 coding DNA: TGTGCCACCAGCAGATCGCGGACAGGGGATCAGCCCCAGCATTTT.

J is TRBJ1-5 and V is TRBV2; the D gene is possibly TRBD1 (5 bases). Germline values: CDR1 SNHLY, CDR2 FYNNEI. Trimming took 4 bases from V and 2 from J, leaving 12 bases between them. There are 15 residues in the CDR3. CDR3: CASSAQGLGNQPQHF. In DNA, the CDR3 is TGTGCCAGCAGTGCGCAGGGTCTTGGCAATCAGCCCCAGCATTTT.

The chain combines TRBV10-2 with TRBJ1-1, with D maybe TRBD1 (5 bases). Germline V gives CDR1 WSHSY, CDR2 SAAADI. The CDR3 covers 13 residues. V lost 6 bases, J lost 0 bases, and 8 bases lay in between. CDR3: CASRLTVNTEAFF. CDR3 nucleotides: TGCGCCAGCAGGTTGACAGTGAACACTGAAGCTTTCTTT.